These 23 T cell receptor beta chains were all obtained from the same sample, sequenced in a study of CD4 T cells in relation to SARS-CoV-2 and coronaviruses. Some clones are missing from TCRdb's copy, which holds only in-frame ones; the method was immunoSEQ multiplex PCR. The data hold 20,000 to 30,000 clones, with roughly 80% observed a single time. No antigen is known for these receptors. Unexposed donor CD4+ T cells date from about 2011-2018, before the COVID-19 pandemic. Isolation of CD4+ T cells took place after approximately eleven days in culture. What was sequenced was CD4+ T cells from PBMCs, cultured in vitro. The origin of the receptors is a human donor in good health.

The rearrangement links TRBV7-3 to TRBJ2-1, with TRBD2 identical over 15 bases. This CDR3 contains 17 residues. Germline values: CDR1 SGHTA, CDR2 FQGTGA. V shed 5 bases and J 5 bases; nucleotides not matched to a gene: 7. The CDR3 DNA is TGTGCCAGCAGCCGAAGGACTAGCGGGAGGGGCCACAATGAGCAGTTCTTC. It codes for CASSRRTSGRGHNEQFF.

The chain has TRBV2 and TRBJ1-5; the D is unclear. Germline V gene data show CDR1 as SNHLY and CDR2 as FYNNEI. This CDR3 comprises 16 residues. Trimming removed 2 bases from V and 1 base from J, with 12 bases in between. CDR3: CASSEYDFGSNQPQHF. The CDR3 region has the DNA TGTGCCAGCAGTGAATACGACTTCGGGAGCAATCAGCCCCAGCATTTT.

The V gene is TRBV5-1, the J gene TRBJ1-2, with 7 bases matching TRBD1. The CDR3 runs to 14 residues. V shed 3 bases and J 2 bases; nucleotides not matched to a gene: 4. Germline loops: CDR1 SGHRS, CDR2 YFSETQ. The CDR3 protein is CASSSSGQNYGYTF. CDR3 in DNA: TGCGCCAGCAGCTCATCGGGACAGAACTATGGCTACACCTTC.

The chain has TRBV9 and TRBJ2-1; TRBD2 matches 9 bases. Germline CDR1 reads SGDLS; CDR2 reads YYNGEE. The CDR3 has 17 amino acids. V shed 2 bases and J 8 bases; nucleotides not matched to a gene: 14. CDR3 bases: TGTGCCAGCAGCGTCGAGCTCACTAGCGGGTTTTTGGATGAGCAGTTCTTC. Translating it yields CASSVELTSGFLDEQFF.

This chain links TRBV27 with TRBJ1-1; 7 nucleotides match TRBD1. The length of the CDR3 is 15 residues. The J segment lost 4 bases and the V segment lost 3 bases, leaving 8 bases of the junction unmatched. CDR1 is MNHEY and CDR2 is SMNVEV in the germline V gene (reference sequence). The CDR3 loop reads CASSFIDREATEAFF. CDR3 bases: TGTGCCAGCAGTTTCATAGACAGGGAGGCCACTGAAGCTTTCTTT.

The gene calls are TRBV18 and TRBJ1-3; D is ambiguous. The germline V and J ends were trimmed by 4 bases and 0 bases, with 13 bases remaining between them. The CDR3 covers 16 residues. From germline, CDR1 is KGHSH and CDR2 LQKENI. In DNA form, the CDR3 reads TGTGCCAGCTCACGGGTTGACATTTCCTCTGGAAACACCATATATTTT. Residues: CASSRVDISSGNTIYF.

V is TRBV6-5 and J is TRBJ1-6, with 11 bases fitting TRBD1. CDR3 length equals 15 residues. Germline CDR1 and CDR2: MNHEY and SVGAGI. V shed 2 bases and J 9 bases; nucleotides not matched to a gene: 3. The CDR3 loop is CASSYGGTGGSPLHF. CDR3 sequence (DNA): TGTGCCAGCAGTTACGGGGGGACAGGGGGTTCACCCCTCCACTTT.

This clone was found once. The V and J genes are TRBV6-2 or TRBV6-3 and TRBJ1-2; TRBD1 matches 7 bases. J was trimmed by 6 bases and V by 0 bases; bases with no gene match: 13. The CDR3 extends over 17 amino acids. Germline V CDR1 and CDR2: MNHEY, SVGEGT. This CDR3 is CASSYSLGDSIYDGYTF. The CDR3 bases are TGTGCCAGCAGTTACTCTCTTGGGGACAGCATTTACGATGGCTACACCTTC.

This sequence joins TRBV19 and TRBJ1-2; the D gene is possibly TRBD1 (5 bases). The CDR3 length is 14 residues. Germline V lookup: CDR1 LNHDA, CDR2 SQIVND (reference sequence). V was shortened by 7 bases and J by 1 base, with 13 bases between the two germline ends. CDR3 amino acids: CASIPRQLNYGYTF. DNA for the CDR3: TGTGCCAGTATACCAAGACAGCTTAACTATGGCTACACCTTC.

The rearrangement uses TRBV7-2 and TRBJ1-5; D is unclear. The CDR3 is 12 residues long. CDR1 SGHTA and CDR2 FQGNSA come from the germline V gene. With 6 bases removed from V and 2 bases from J, the gap between germline ends came to 5 bases. The CDR3 DNA reads TGTGCCAGCAGTCAGGGCAATCAGCCCCAGCATTTT. Translation gives CASSQGNQPQHF.

The gene calls are TRBV5-5 and TRBJ2-2, with D perhaps matching TRBD1 or TRBD2 (5 bases each). V was cut by 3 bases and J by 9 bases, with 18 bases left in between. The CDR3 has 15 residues. The germline V gene has CDR1 SGHKS and CDR2 YYEKEE (reference sequence). The CDR3 DNA follows: TGTGCCAGCAGCTCTGCTCTTCGGGGCGGGTGGGAGCTGTTTTTT. Its protein is CASSSALRGGWELFF.

V gene TRBV18 combines with J gene TRBJ2-5; D is unclear. Germline V gene sequence: CDR1 KGHSH, CDR2 LQKENI. The CDR3 totals 12 residues. V was trimmed by 3 bases and J by 4 bases, leaving 6 bases between them. CDR3 protein: CASSPDRETQYF. DNA of the CDR3: TGTGCCAGCTCACCGGACCGAGAGACCCAGTACTTC. The full variable domain, rest sourced from reference TRBV18 and TRBJ2-5, is NAGVMQNPRHLVRRRGQEARLRCSPMKGHSHVYWYRQLPEEGLKFMVYLQKENIIDESGMPKERFSAEFPKEGPSILRIQQVVRGDSAAYFCASSPDRETQYFGPGTRLLVL.

The chain links TRBV6-2 or TRBV6-3 to TRBJ2-5; possible D gene TRBD2, 6 bases. The V and J ends lost 0 bases and 4 bases respectively, with 18 bases between them. Germline CDR1 and CDR2: MNHEY and SVGEGT. This CDR3 has 17 amino acids. The CDR3 protein is CASSYSNSLYGGETQYF. Here the CDR3 DNA reads TGTGCCAGCAGTTACTCGAATTCGCTCTACGGGGGAGAGACCCAGTACTTC.

This chain links TRBV4-3 with TRBJ2-3, with D possibly being TRBD1 (6 bases). V lost 4 bases to trimming and J lost 4 bases, with 12 bases between them. Germline CDR1 and CDR2: LGHNA and YSLEER. CDR3 length: 14 residues. The CDR3 sequence: CASSRGHRSDTQYF. CDR3 nucleotide sequence: TGCGCCAGCAGCCGGGGACACCGGTCAGATACGCAGTATTTT.

The genes are TRBV7-7 and TRBJ2-1; TRBD2 aligns across 14 bases. Germline loops: CDR1 SSHAT, CDR2 FNYEAQ (reference sequence). V lost 4 bases and J lost 7; bases outside the gene matches: 9. The CDR3 is 17 residues long. DNA for the CDR3: TGTGCCAGCAGCTCTGGACTAGCGGGGGGCCAAGGGAATGAGCAGTTCTTC. Protein product: CASSSGLAGGQGNEQFF.

The rearrangement joins TRBV12-3 or TRBV12-4 to TRBJ1-4; unclear D gene. The V end lost 4 bases, the J end lost 7 bases, and 7 bases lay between the germline ends. The CDR3 spans 12 residues. The CDR3 DNA sequence: TGTGCCAGCAGTTATTTAAGTGAAAAACTGTTTTTT. It translates to CASSYLSEKLFF.

The chain recombines TRBV14 with TRBJ1-1; D remains unclear. V lost 4 bases and J 0 bases, leaving 6 bases between the germline ends. CDR3 length: 13 residues. From germline, CDR1 is SGHDN and CDR2 FVKESK. CDR3 nucleotide sequence: TGTGCCAGCAGCCGCGCTTTGAACACTGAAGCTTTCTTT. This sequence encodes CASSRALNTEAFF.

The rearrangement links TRBV6-2 or TRBV6-3 to TRBJ2-5; a weak D match, TRBD2 (5 bases). The CDR3 consists of 15 residues. Germline V CDR1 and CDR2: MNHEY, SVGEGT. V lost 0 bases and J 4 bases, leaving 12 bases between the germline ends. The CDR3 DNA sequence: TGTGCCAGCAGTTACTCGTACGGGGAGACAGAGACCCAGTACTTC. It specifies CASSYSYGETETQYF.

The sample holds a few counts of this clone. V usage is TRBV2 and J usage is TRBJ1-6; TRBD1 might be the D (5 bases). V was pared by 6 bases and J by 7 bases, with 19 bases between. Looked up from germline, CDR1 is SNHLY and CDR2 is FYNNEI. This CDR3 is 16 amino acids long. The CDR3 nucleotides are TGTGCCAGCAGGCCAGGGAGAAGCAGGGTGAATTCACCCCTCCACTTT. The encoded protein is CASRPGRSRVNSPLHF.

The chain joins TRBV18 to TRBJ1-5; no definite D call. From germline, CDR1 is KGHSH and CDR2 LQKENI. V was clipped by 4 bases and J by 5 bases, with 9 bases between them. The CDR3 contains 13 residues. DNA for the CDR3: TGTGCCAGCTCACGAACCGTCTATCAGCCCCAGCATTTT. Protein product: CASSRTVYQPQHF. Filled out from reference TRBV18 and TRBJ1-5, the complete variable domain reads NAGVMQNPRHLVRRRGQEARLRCSPMKGHSHVYWYRQLPEEGLKFMVYLQKENIIDESGMPKERFSAEFPKEGPSILRIQQVVRGDSAAYFCASSRTVYQPQHFGDGTRLSIL.

The V and J genes are TRBV6-5 and TRBJ2-2; no clear D gene. CDR1 and CDR2 (germline): MNHEY, SVGAGI. The CDR3 sequence is 11 residues long. V lost 6 bases and J 6 bases, leaving 5 bases between the germline ends. This CDR3 reads CASRLSGELFF. The DNA for the CDR3 is TGTGCCAGCAGGCTCTCCGGGGAGCTGTTTTTT.

In its sample, this clone was seen a few times. The chain employs TRBV4-3 and TRBJ1-2; 9 bases are shared with TRBD1. CDR1 LGHNA and CDR2 YSLEER come from the germline V gene. This CDR3 comprises 16 residues. V dropped 0 bases and J dropped 3; count of bases not matched to a gene: 5. The chain's CDR3 is CASSQDHRGLDYGYTF. The CDR3 DNA is TGCGCCAGCAGCCAAGATCACAGGGGGCTCGACTATGGCTACACCTTC.

The rearrangement links TRBV7-2 to TRBJ2-1; D call uncertain. Deletions cut 5 bases from V and 9 bases from J, with 11 bases between. The CDR3 spans 12 residues. Germline V CDR1 and CDR2: SGHTA, FQGNSA. The CDR3, as DNA: TGTGCCAGCAGCATCTTGGGCGGTGAGCAGTTCTTC. Translating gives CASSILGGEQFF. The whole variable domain, filled in from reference TRBV7-2 and TRBJ2-1, reads GAGVSQSPSNKVTEKGKDVELRCDPISGHTALYWYRQSLGQGLEFLIYFQGNSAPDKSGLPSDRFSAERTGGSVSTLTIQRTQQEDSAVYLCASSILGGEQFFGPGTRLTVL.